Listed below are T cell receptor beta chains from one sample, sequenced in a study of identical twins. One entry per CDR3 protein results from TCRdb running MiXCR on the 5' RACE reads. The sample lists fewer than 650,000 distinct CDR3 sequences, around 7.5% occurring once. These sequences were also reported in another study, on yellow fever vaccine responses in identical twins.

Sequences were obtained from PBMCs. These receptors were obtained from a woman younger than 30 in good health. CDR3s include the opening cysteine and the closing phenylalanine or tryptophan. Each record gives: D gene, J gene, clone size, V gene, CDR3 protein, CDR3 DNA. The D gene is left open where the match is weak. Some rows mark clone size as missing; the rest say once, few, many or name a class of expanded clone.

NA,TRBJ1-2,NA,TRBV3-1,CASSQDPGRIDGYTF,TGTGCCAGCAGCCAAGATCCGGGGCGCATCGATGGCTACACCTTC
NA,TRBJ1-2,few,TRBV2,CATQGRVDGYTF,TGTGCCACACAGGGCAGGGTGGACGGCTACACCTTC
NA,TRBJ2-5,few,TRBV7-2,CASTGQQGWETQYF,TGTGCCAGCACCGGACAACAGGGTTGGGAGACCCAGTACTTC
TRBD2,TRBJ2-7,NA,TRBV29-1,CSVEASGTYEQYF,TGCAGCGTTGAGGCTAGCGGGACCTACGAGCAGTACTTC
TRBD2,TRBJ2-1,few,TRBV20-1,CSARHSGSNEQFF,TGCAGTGCTAGACACAGCGGGAGCAATGAGCAGTTCTTC
NA,TRBJ2-1,NA,TRBV18,CASSPMGSSYNEQFF,TGTGCCAGCTCACCAATGGGGAGCTCCTACAATGAGCAGTTCTTC
TRBD1,TRBJ1-2,few,TRBV10-3,CAINSDRGLYGYTF,TGTGCCATCAATAGCGACAGGGGGCTATATGGCTACACCTTC
NA,TRBJ2-5,NA,TRBV12-3/TRBV12-4,CASSIRQPQSETQYF,TGTGCCAGCAGTATAAGACAGCCCCAGTCGGAGACCCAGTACTTC
NA,TRBJ2-1,few,TRBV5-1,CASSRTLDEQFF,TGCGCCAGCAGCCGAACGTTAGATGAGCAGTTCTTC
TRBD1,TRBJ2-1,many,TRBV7-8,CASSVDRDASYNEQFF,TGTGCCAGCAGCGTGGACAGGGATGCCTCCTACAATGAGCAGTTCTTC
NA,TRBJ1-1,NA,TRBV7-9,CASNKGFAMNTEAFF,TGTGCCAGCAACAAAGGGTTCGCAATGAACACTGAAGCTTTCTTT
TRBD2,TRBJ2-2,many,TRBV5-1,CASSTTSGTSNTGELFF,TGCGCCAGCAGCACTACTAGCGGGACCTCGAACACCGGGGAGCTGTTTTTT
NA,TRBJ2-3,NA,TRBV28,CASSLGQGRRGATPDTQYF,TGTGCCAGCAGTTTAGGACAGGGAAGGCGGGGGGCTACCCCAGATACGCAGTATTTT
TRBD1,TRBJ2-3,few,TRBV6-1,CASSEAGGSGTDTQYF,TGTGCCAGCAGTGAAGCAGGGGGCAGCGGCACAGATACGCAGTATTTT
NA,TRBJ2-1,NA,TRBV21-1,CANSKVGEVVRNEQFF,TGTGCCAACAGCAAAGTAGGGGAAGTTGTACGCAATGAGCAGTTCTTC
NA,TRBJ2-3,NA,TRBV7-9,CASSLTPESTDTQYF,TGTGCCAGCAGCTTAACCCCGGAGAGCACAGATACGCAGTATTTT
TRBD1,TRBJ2-2,many,TRBV5-1,CASREPGGAGGELFF,TGCGCCAGCCGAGAGCCAGGGGGCGCAGGCGGGGAGCTGTTTTTT
NA,TRBJ2-3,NA,TRBV20-1,CSASLGRGNGF,TGCAGTGCTAGTCTGGGCCGGGGCAATGGATTT
NA,TRBJ2-7,NA,TRBV7-8,CASSLADGGRSYEQYF,TGTGCCAGCAGCTTAGCTGATGGAGGGCGGTCCTACGAGCAGTACTTC
TRBD2,TRBJ2-1,few,TRBV12-3/TRBV12-4,CASSLSGGAGYEQFF,TGTGCCAGCAGTTTAAGCGGGGGGGCAGGGTATGAGCAGTTCTTC
NA,TRBJ2-2,NA,TRBV6-2/TRBV6-3,CASTIIPREAGELFF,TGTGCCAGCACCATAATCCCCCGTGAGGCCGGGGAGCTGTTTTTT
TRBD2,TRBJ2-1,few,TRBV7-9,CASSQAGVAGRNEQFF,TGTGCCAGCAGCCAGGCGGGGGTAGCGGGGAGGAATGAGCAGTTCTTC
NA,TRBJ1-2,few,TRBV29-1,CSVPEQTTLSCTF,TGCAGCGTTCCGGAACAGACAACCCTATCTTGCACCTTC
NA,TRBJ2-1,many,TRBV20-1,CSARDMAVTHNEQFF,TGCAGTGCTAGAGATATGGCAGTAACGCACAATGAGCAGTTCTTC
NA,TRBJ2-1,many,TRBV28,CASSGRDPTSYNEQFF,TGTGCCAGCAGCGGCCGGGACCCAACCTCCTACAATGAGCAGTTCTTC
TRBD2,TRBJ2-2,few,TRBV4-1,CASSQGGLESGAGELFF,TGCGCCAGCAGCCAAGGCGGACTAGAGAGTGGCGCCGGGGAGCTGTTTTTT
TRBD1,TRBJ1-5,many,TRBV7-8,CASSPQGANQPQHF,TGTGCCAGCAGCCCACAGGGGGCGAATCAGCCCCAGCATTTT
TRBD2,TRBJ2-3,few,TRBV7-9,CASSYGLAVTDTQYF,TGTGCCAGCAGCTATGGACTAGCCGTCACAGATACGCAGTATTTT
NA,TRBJ1-3,NA,TRBV2,CATHPGPRSGNTIYF,TGTGCCACCCACCCGGGACCCAGGTCTGGAAACACCATATATTTT
NA,TRBJ2-1,many,TRBV7-8,CASSLVLSSQPVGYNEQFF,TGTGCCAGCAGCTTAGTGTTGTCTAGTCAACCCGTAGGCTACAATGAGCAGTTCTTC
TRBD1,TRBJ1-2,few,TRBV5-5,CASSFPGQGVTDYGYTF,TGTGCCAGCAGCTTCCCGGGACAGGGGGTAACTGACTATGGCTACACCTTC